This T cell receptor beta chain was documented in a study of tumor-infiltrating lymphocytes in localized non-small cell lung cancer. The study's findings and limits: Technical variation could not be separated from intratumor heterogeneity here. TCR sequencing covered a subset of patients with enough tissue.

Sequenced by immunoSEQ multiplex PCR; TCRdb stores in-frame clones only, minus some. This table has some 13,000 clones, around 68% appearing once. About this clone itself: The antigen is undetermined.

CDR3 length equals 15 residues. Per germline, CDR1 LNHDA and CDR2 SQIVND (reference sequence). With 2 bases removed from V and 0 bases from J, the gap between germline ends came to 8 bases. The sample taken for sequencing was uninvolved lung tissue not adjacent to the tumor. The V call is TRBV19, the J call TRBJ1-5, with D uncertain. The TCR sequence derives from a human donor with non-small cell lung cancer. CDR3 region: CASSITARSNQPQHF. Written as DNA, the CDR3 is TGTGCCAGTAGTATAACTGCCCGTAGCAATCAGCCCCAGCATTTT.